The TCR beta chain described here comes from a study of T cells after yellow fever vaccination. One entry per CDR3 protein, called by TCRdb with MiXCR from the 5' RACE reads. Of roughly 300,000 distinct CDR3 sequences in the sample, around 8.1% were seen once. This clonotype was picked up a small number of times. This specimen consisted of PBMCs, obtained about 49 days after the first yellow fever vaccination. The TCR was taken from a man aged 18 to 35 who received the YFV17D yellow fever vaccine.

CDR3 coding DNA: TGTGCCAGCAGCCCCGACCCGGCTGGGCCCCCAGATACGCAGTATTTT. Translation gives CASSPDPAGPPDTQYF. The V call is TRBV6-1, the J call TRBJ2-3; D gene unclear. The length of the CDR3 is 16 residues. Germline V gene sequence: CDR1 MNHNS, CDR2 SASEGT. V shed 6 bases and J shed 4 bases, with 20 bases lying between them.